The 15 T cell receptor beta chains listed next were all sequenced from one sample in a study of CD8 T cells in ankylosing spondylitis. Using its own MiXCR run on the 5' RACE reads, TCRdb lists one record per CDR3 protein. The repertoire holds some 150,000 distinct CDR3 sequences, with under 55% as singletons. Sequencing was done on a sample of synovial fluid, either unsorted or a sorted T cell fraction (not recorded which). The source of these receptors is a male donor with ankylosing spondylitis.

The chain joins TRBV2 to TRBJ1-6; D is perhaps TRBD1 (6 bases). Germline CDR1 reads SNHLY; CDR2 reads FYNNEI. CDR3 length: 17 amino acids. V lost 4 bases to trimming and J lost 9 bases, with 22 bases between them. CDR3 coding DNA: TGTGCCAGCAGTGCACGACAGGCAGGCCCCACGAGTTCACCCCTCCACTTT. The encoded protein is CASSARQAGPTSSPLHF.

The chain is built from TRBV29-1 and TRBJ2-1, with D unclear. Trimming removed 1 base from V and 4 bases from J, with 14 bases in between. The CDR3 runs 15 residues. From germline, CDR1 is SQVTM and CDR2 ANQGSEA. CDR3 nucleotides: TGCAGCGTTGAAGGACTCCGGGCTGAGTACAATGAGCAGTTCTTC. This translates into CSVEGLRAEYNEQFF.

This clonotype has just a few counts. The V gene is TRBV4-3, the J gene TRBJ2-3; possible D gene TRBD1, 5 bases. CDR3 length: 16 residues. The germline gives CDR1 LGHNA, CDR2 YSLEER. V was cut by 0 bases and J by 4 bases, with 14 bases left in between. The CDR3 sequence: CASSQDQGRGSDTQYF. CDR3 sequence (DNA): TGCGCCAGCAGCCAAGACCAGGGAAGGGGATCAGATACGCAGTATTTT.

The V gene is TRBV5-1, the J gene TRBJ2-1, with 11 bases identical to TRBD2. Germline-derived CDR1 and CDR2 are SGHRS and YFSETQ. The CDR3 spans 15 residues. V shed 4 bases, J shed 7 bases, and the junction held 7 bases outside the gene matches. The CDR3 DNA reads TGCGCCAGCAGCCCTAGAGCTAGCGGGAGGAATGAGCAGTTCTTC. This sequence encodes CASSPRASGRNEQFF.

A few counts support this clonotype. This chain links TRBV30 with TRBJ2-1; 9 bases agree with TRBD2. The CDR3 sequence is 15 residues long. CDR1 GTSNPN and CDR2 SVGIG come from the germline V gene (reference sequence). V gave up 1 base and J gave up 3 bases; unmatched junction bases: 4. DNA for the CDR3: TGTGCCTGGAGTGATCAGACTAGCGGCTACAATGAGCAGTTCTTC. This encodes CAWSDQTSGYNEQFF.

This clonotype is medium-sized by share. CDR3: CASSLSDSTNEQFF. The CDR3 DNA follows: TGTGCCAGCAGTTTATCGGACAGCACCAATGAGCAGTTCTTC. The chain combines TRBV27 with TRBJ2-1, with D maybe TRBD1 (6 bases). This CDR3 is 14 amino acids long. CDR1 and CDR2 (germline): MNHEY, SMNVEV (reference sequence). V was pared by 0 bases and J by 6 bases, with 9 bases between.

This clonotype showed up just a few times. The rearrangement uses TRBV10-3 and TRBJ2-2, with D perhaps TRBD2 (6 bases). The germline gives CDR1 ENHRY, CDR2 SYGVKD. The ends were cut back, 8 bases at V and 3 bases at J, with 16 bases in the middle. The CDR3 extends over 15 amino acids. The CDR3 region has the DNA TGTGCCATCCGCCCCCCCGGGGGAGACACCGGGGAGCTGTTTTTT. Amino acids: CAIRPPGGDTGELFF.

This clonotype was observed at least ten times. The chain links TRBV20-1 to TRBJ2-3, with a tentative D call TRBD1 (6 bases). The CDR3 covers 15 residues. CDR1 DFQATT and CDR2 SNEGSKA come from the germline V gene (reference sequence). Trimming took 0 bases from V and 2 from J, leaving 12 bases between them. CDR3 amino acids: CSAREGAGDTDTQYF. CDR3 DNA sequence: TGCAGTGCTAGAGAAGGGGCAGGGGACACAGATACGCAGTATTTT.

A few counts support this clonotype. The gene calls are TRBV7-9 and TRBJ2-5; possibly TRBD2 for D (5 bases). Trimming cost V 5 bases and J 5 bases, with 12 bases left between them. The CDR3 is 13 amino acids. Germline assignment: CDR1 SEHNR and CDR2 FQNEAQ (reference sequence). CDR3 DNA sequence: TGTGCCAGCAGCCTACTAGAGGAGGAGACCCAGTACTTC. This codes for CASSLLEEETQYF.

The chain joins TRBV11-1 to TRBJ1-4; D gene uncertain. The CDR3 extends over 18 amino acids. Trimming removed 1 base at V and 3 bases at J, with 18 bases between. The germline V gene encodes CDR1 SGHAT and CDR2 FQDESV (reference sequence). CDR3 bases: TGTGCCAGCAGCTTAGTTGGGAGAGCCAGTAACGCTAATGAAAAACTGTTTTTT. Translated: CASSLVGRASNANEKLFF.

There are a few counts of this clonotype. The chain has TRBV12-3 or TRBV12-4 and TRBJ2-1; 7 bases line up with TRBD2. This CDR3 has 14 residues. V shed 5 bases and J 4 bases; nucleotides not matched to a gene: 5. CDR3 DNA: TGTGCCAGCAGTCCCACTAGCGAATACAATGAGCAGTTCTTC. The encoded protein is CASSPTSEYNEQFF.

This clonotype was seen repeatedly, ten times or more. V is TRBV25-1 and J is TRBJ1-1, with 9 bases identical to TRBD1. The CDR3 sequence is 14 residues long. The junction had 2 bases not matched to a gene; V was cut back by 1 base and J by 5 bases. In germline, CDR1 is MGHDK, CDR2 SYGVNS. DNA of the CDR3: TGTGCCAGCAGTGAATGGGACAGGGAAACTGAAGCTTTCTTT. Translating it yields CASSEWDRETEAFF.

This clonotype was detected many times. The chain links TRBV5-6 to TRBJ2-1, with 8 bases matching TRBD2. CDR1 is SGHDT and CDR2 is YYEEEE in the germline V gene. The length of the CDR3 is 16 residues. V was clipped by 0 bases and J by 4 bases; unmatched bases: 6. The CDR3 protein is CASSLVREGIYNEQFF. The CDR3 region has the DNA TGTGCCAGCAGCTTGGTACGGGAGGGGATATACAATGAGCAGTTCTTC.

The CDR3 nucleotides are TGCAGCGTTGAGTTTCAGGGGGACTACAATGAGCAGTTCTTC. Its protein product is CSVEFQGDYNEQFF. The chain links TRBV29-1 to TRBJ2-1; 7 nucleotides agree with TRBD1. The trim removed 3 bases at V and 3 bases at J, leaving 5 bases unmatched. Germline loops: CDR1 SQVTM, CDR2 ANQGSEA. This CDR3 is 14 amino acids long.

The V and J genes are TRBV7-2 and TRBJ2-1; tentatively, D is TRBD1 (5 bases). The V gene's germline CDR1 is SGHTA and CDR2 FQGNSA. This CDR3 comprises 14 residues. V gave up 3 bases and J gave up 8 bases, with 14 bases separating them. In nucleotides, the CDR3 is TGTGCCAGCAGCTTCAGGCGTAAGACAGATGAGCAGTTCTTC. Translated, it gives CASSFRRKTDEQFF.